This entry features one TCR beta chain sequence. Antigen unknown. The data belong to a study of T cell clonotyping in hematopoietic cell transplantation. The wider study: Pretransplant recipient samples were taken after cytoreduction.

Trimming removed 0 bases from V and 0 bases from J, with 6 bases in between. Germline loops: CDR1 SGHAT, CDR2 FQNNGV. The CDR3 is 15 residues long. The study's findings and limits: Pathologically expanded recipient clonotypes increased progressively from day 30 to day 180 as diversity fell.

As for time point: recipient sample about 28 days before transplant, after cytoreduction. Produced via immunoSEQ multiplex PCR; TCRdb's table is partial and in-frame only. The sample holds approximately 8,700 clones, about 90% seen once. The material was peripheral blood mononuclear cells, obtained before stem cell transplant. The TCR was taken from a woman aged 55 to 70 with acute myeloid leukemia. Some clones in this sample may be carry-over from other donors' samples. The genes are TRBV11-2 and TRBJ2-1; D gene unclear. DNA for the CDR3: TGTGCCAGCAGCTTAGAGAGCGCCTCCTACAATGAGCAGTTCTTC. Its protein is CASSLESASYNEQFF.